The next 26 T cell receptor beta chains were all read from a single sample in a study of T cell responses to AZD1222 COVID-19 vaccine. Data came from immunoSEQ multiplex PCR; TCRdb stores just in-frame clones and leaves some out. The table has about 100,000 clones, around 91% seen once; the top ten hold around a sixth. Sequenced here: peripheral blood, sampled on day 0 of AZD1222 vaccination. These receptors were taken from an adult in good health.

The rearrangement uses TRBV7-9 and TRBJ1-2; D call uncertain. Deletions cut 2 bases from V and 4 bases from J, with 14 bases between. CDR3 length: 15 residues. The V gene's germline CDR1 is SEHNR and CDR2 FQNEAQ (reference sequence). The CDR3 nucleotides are TGTGCCAGCAGCTTAATATCCCGGGGTCCCTATGGCTACACCTTC. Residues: CASSLISRGPYGYTF.

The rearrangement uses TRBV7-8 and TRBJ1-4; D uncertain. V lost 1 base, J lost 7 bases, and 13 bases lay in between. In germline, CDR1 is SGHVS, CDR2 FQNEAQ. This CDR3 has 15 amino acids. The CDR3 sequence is CASSLVTRDTEKLFF. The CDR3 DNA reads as TGTGCCAGCAGCTTAGTGACAAGGGATACTGAAAAACTGTTTTTT.

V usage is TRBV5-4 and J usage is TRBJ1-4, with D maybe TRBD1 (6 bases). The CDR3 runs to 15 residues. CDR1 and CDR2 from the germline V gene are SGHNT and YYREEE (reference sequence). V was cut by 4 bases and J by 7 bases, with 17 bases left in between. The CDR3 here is CASSPTQGASEKLFF. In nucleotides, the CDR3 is TGTGCCAGCAGCCCTACACAGGGCGCGAGTGAAAAACTGTTTTTT.

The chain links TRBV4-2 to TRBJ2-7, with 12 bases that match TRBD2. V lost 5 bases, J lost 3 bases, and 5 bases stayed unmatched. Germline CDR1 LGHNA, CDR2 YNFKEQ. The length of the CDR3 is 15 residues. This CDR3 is CASSEGLAGYYEQYF. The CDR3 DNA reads TGTGCCAGCAGCGAAGGACTAGCGGGGTACTACGAGCAGTACTTC.

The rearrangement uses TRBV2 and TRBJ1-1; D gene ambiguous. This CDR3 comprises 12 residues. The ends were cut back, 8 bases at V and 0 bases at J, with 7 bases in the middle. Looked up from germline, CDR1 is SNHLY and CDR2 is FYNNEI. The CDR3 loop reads CASENVNTEAFF. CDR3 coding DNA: TGTGCCAGCGAGAACGTGAACACTGAAGCTTTCTTT.

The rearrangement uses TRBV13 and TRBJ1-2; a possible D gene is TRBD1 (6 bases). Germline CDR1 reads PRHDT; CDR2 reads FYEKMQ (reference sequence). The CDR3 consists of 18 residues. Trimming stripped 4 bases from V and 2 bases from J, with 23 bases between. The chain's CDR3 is CASSSQFSSTGMNYGYTF. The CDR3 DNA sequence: TGTGCCAGCAGCTCCCAGTTTTCCTCAACAGGGATGAACTATGGCTACACCTTC.

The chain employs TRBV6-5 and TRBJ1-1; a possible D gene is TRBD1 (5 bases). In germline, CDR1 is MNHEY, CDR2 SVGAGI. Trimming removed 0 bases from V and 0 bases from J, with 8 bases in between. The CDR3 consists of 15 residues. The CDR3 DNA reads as TGTGCCAGCAGTTACTCTCAGGGACTGAACACTGAAGCTTTCTTT. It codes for CASSYSQGLNTEAFF.

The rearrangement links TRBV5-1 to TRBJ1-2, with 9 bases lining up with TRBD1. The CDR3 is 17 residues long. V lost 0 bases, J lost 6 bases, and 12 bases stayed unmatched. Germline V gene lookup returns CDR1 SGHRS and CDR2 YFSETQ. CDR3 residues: CASSLDPTGGQIDGYTF. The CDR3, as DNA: TGCGCCAGCAGCTTGGACCCGACAGGGGGTCAGATAGATGGCTACACCTTC.

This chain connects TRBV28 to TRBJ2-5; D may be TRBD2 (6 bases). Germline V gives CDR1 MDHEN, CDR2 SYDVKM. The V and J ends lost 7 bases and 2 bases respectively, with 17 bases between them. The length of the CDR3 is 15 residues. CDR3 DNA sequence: TGTGCCAGCACCAAACCCCGGGGGAAGCAAGAGACCCAGTACTTC. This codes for CASTKPRGKQETQYF.

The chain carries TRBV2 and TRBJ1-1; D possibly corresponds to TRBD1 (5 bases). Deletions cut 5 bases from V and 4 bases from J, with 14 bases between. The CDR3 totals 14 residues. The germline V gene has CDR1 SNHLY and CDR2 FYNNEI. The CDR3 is CASSSEQVLTEAFF. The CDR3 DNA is TGTGCCAGCAGTTCTGAACAGGTCCTCACTGAAGCTTTCTTT.

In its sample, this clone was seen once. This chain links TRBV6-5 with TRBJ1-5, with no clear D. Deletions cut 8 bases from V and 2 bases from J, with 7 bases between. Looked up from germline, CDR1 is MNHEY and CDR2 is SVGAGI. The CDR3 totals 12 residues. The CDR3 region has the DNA TGTGCCAGCGGCACAGGCAATCAGCCCCAGCATTTT. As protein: CASGTGNQPQHF.

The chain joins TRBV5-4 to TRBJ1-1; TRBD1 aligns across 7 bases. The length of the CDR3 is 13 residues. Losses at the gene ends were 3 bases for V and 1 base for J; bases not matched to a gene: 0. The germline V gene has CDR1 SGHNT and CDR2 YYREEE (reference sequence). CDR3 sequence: CASSWDRNTEAFF. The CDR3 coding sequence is TGTGCCAGCAGCTGGGACAGGAACACTGAAGCTTTCTTT.

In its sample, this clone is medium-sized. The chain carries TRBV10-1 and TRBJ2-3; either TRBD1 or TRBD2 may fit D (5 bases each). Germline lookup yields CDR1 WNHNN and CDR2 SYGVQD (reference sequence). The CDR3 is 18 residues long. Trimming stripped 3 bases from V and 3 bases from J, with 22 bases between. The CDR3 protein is CASSENPLSGGSTDTQYF. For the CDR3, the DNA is TGCGCCAGCAGTGAAAATCCCCTTAGTGGGGGAAGTACAGATACGCAGTATTTT.

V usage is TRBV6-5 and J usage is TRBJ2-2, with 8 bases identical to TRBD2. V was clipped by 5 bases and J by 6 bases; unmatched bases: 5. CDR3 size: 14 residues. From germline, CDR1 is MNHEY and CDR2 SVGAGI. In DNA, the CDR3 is TGTGCCAGCAGTCCAACGGGGGGGCCCGGGGAGCTGTTTTTT. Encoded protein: CASSPTGGPGELFF.

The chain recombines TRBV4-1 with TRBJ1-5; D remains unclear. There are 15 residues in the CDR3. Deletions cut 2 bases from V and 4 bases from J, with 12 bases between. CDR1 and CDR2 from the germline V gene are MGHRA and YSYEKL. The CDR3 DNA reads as TGCGCCAGCAGCCAAAGGGCCCAAGGTAATCAGCCCCAGCATTTT. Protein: CASSQRAQGNQPQHF.

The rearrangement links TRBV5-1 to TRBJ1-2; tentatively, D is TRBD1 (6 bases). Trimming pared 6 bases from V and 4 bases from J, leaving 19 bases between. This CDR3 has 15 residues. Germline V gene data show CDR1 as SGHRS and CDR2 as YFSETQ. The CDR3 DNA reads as TGCGCCAGCACTTGGGGGGGGGCGCATTTCTATGGCTACACCTTC. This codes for CASTWGGAHFYGYTF.

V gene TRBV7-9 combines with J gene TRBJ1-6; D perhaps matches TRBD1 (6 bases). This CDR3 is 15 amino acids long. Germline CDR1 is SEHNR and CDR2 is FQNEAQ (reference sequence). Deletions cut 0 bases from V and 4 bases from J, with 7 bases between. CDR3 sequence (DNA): TGTGCCAGCAGCTTAGCCGGACAGTATAATTCACCCCTCCACTTT. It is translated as CASSLAGQYNSPLHF. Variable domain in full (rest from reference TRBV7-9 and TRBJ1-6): DTGVSQNPRHKITKRGQNVTFRCDPISEHNRLYWYRQTLGQGPEFLTYFQNEAQLEKSRLLSDRFSAERPKGSFSTLEIQRTEQGDSAMYLCASSLAGQYNSPLHFGNGTRLTVT.

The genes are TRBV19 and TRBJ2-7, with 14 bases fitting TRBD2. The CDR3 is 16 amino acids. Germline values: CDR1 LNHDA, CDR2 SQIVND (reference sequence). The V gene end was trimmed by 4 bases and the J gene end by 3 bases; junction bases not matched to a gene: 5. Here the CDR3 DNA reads TGTGCCAGTAGTAGGGGACTAGCGGGGGAGAACTACGAGCAGTACTTC. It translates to CASSRGLAGENYEQYF. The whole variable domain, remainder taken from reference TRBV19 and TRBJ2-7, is DGGITQSPKYLFRKEGQNVTLSCEQNLNHDAMYWYRQDPGQGLRLIYYSQIVNDFQKGDIAEGYSVSREKKESFPLTVTSAQKNPTAFYLCASSRGLAGENYEQYFGPGTRLTVT.

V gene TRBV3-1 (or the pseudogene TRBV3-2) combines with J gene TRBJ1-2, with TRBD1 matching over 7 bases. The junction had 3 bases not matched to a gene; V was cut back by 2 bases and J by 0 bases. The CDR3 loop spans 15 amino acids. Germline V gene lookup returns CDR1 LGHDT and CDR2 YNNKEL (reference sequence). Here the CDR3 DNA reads TGTGCCAGCAGCCAAAGGACAGGCCCTAACTATGGCTACACCTTC. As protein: CASSQRTGPNYGYTF.

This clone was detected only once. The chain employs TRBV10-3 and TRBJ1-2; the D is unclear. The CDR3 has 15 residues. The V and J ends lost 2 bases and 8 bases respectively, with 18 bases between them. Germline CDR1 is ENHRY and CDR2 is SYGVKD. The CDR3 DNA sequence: TGTGCCATCAGTGAGCGGAGCGTTGGGAAGGTCGGCTACACCTTC. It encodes CAISERSVGKVGYTF.

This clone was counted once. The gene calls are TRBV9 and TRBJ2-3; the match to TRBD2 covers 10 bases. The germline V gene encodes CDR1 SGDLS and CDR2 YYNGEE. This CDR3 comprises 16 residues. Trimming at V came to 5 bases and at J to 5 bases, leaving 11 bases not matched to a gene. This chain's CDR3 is CASSRSGGASGDTQYF. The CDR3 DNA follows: TGTGCCAGCAGTCGAAGCGGGGGGGCCTCGGGAGATACGCAGTATTTT.

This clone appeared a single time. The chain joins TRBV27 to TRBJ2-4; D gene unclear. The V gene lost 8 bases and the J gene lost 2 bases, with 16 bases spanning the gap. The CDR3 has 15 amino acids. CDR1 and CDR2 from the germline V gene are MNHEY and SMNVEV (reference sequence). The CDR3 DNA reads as TGTGCCAGCGGCGGCATCGGCGCTTCCAAAAACATTCAGTACTTC. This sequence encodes CASGGIGASKNIQYF.

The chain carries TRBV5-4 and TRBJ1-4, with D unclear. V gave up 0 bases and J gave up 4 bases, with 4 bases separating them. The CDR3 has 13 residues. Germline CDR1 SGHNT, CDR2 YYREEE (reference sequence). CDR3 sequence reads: CASSLDGNEKLFF. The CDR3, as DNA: TGTGCCAGCAGCTTGGACGGTAATGAAAAACTGTTTTTT.

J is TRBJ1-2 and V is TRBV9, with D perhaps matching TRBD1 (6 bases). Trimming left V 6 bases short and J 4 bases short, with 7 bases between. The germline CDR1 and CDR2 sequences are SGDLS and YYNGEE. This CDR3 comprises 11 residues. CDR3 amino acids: CASTDSYGYTF. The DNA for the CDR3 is TGTGCCAGCACGGACAGCTATGGCTACACCTTC.

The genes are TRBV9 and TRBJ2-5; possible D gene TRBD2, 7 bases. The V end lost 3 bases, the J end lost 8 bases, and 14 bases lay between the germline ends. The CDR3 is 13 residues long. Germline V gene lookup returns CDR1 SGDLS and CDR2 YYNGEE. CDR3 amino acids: CASSEGGAGTQYF. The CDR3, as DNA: TGTGCCAGCAGCGAGGGGGGGGCCGGAACCCAGTACTTC.

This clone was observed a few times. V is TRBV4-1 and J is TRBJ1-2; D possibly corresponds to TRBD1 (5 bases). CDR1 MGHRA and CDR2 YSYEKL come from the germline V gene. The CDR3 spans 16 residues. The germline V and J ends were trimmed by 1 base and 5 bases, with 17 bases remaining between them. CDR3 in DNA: TGCGCCAGCAGCCAAGGGCCCGGGACGCCCGGGTATGGCTACACCTTC. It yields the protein CASSQGPGTPGYGYTF.